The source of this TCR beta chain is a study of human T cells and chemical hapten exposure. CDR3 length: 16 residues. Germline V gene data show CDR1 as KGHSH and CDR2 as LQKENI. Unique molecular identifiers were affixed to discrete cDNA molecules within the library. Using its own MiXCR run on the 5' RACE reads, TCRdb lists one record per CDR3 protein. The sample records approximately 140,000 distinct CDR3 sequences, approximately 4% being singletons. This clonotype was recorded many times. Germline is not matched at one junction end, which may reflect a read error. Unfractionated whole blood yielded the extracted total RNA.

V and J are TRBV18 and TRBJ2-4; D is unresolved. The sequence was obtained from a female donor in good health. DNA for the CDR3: TGTGCCAGCTCAGCACCAAGACTTTCGGACGCAAACATTCAGTACTTC. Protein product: CASSAPRLSDANIQYF.